This T cell receptor beta chain emerged from a study of T cell repertoires in aging, cancer and after chemotherapy. Study-level findings and limits: In each cancer cohort, median generation probability increased across chemotherapy, suggesting thymic output rebounded.

A mixed TRB-A/B primer pool amplified rearranged TRB by multiplex touch-down PCR. TCRdb reanalysed the multiplex PCR reads using MiXCR and keeps one entry per CDR3 protein. The profile shows more than 1,500 distinct CDR3 sequences, roughly a third of them singletons. Germline V CDR1 and CDR2: MNHEY, SVGAGI. This CDR3 comprises 16 residues. Trimming took off 0 bases at V and 4 bases at J, with 15 bases between the two ends. This clonotype has more than one count but fewer than ten. As yet, its antigen is unknown. TCR beta rearrangements were amplified from peripheral blood genomic DNA. This receptor was taken from a human donor with a blood cancer. This chain uses TRBV6-5 with TRBJ1-1, with a tentative D call TRBD1 (6 bases). Sequencing was carried out using blood. CDR3 sequence (DNA): TGTGCCAGCAGTTACTCAACGTGGGGGGCTGCCACTGAAGCTTTCTTT. It translates to CASSYSTWGAATEAFF.